The text below deals with one TCR beta chain. Its antigen is unknown. This sequence may be a read error, since a much larger clone differs from it by one base. The CDR3 does not close with the conserved phenylalanine or tryptophan, likely indicating a read error. This sample was included in a study of kidney transplant recipient with SARS-CoV-2 infection (dated by TCRdb to 2020 to 2023). Sequenced on an Illumina MiSeq. The peripheral T cell repertoire was profiled for human TCRbeta genes. As for the original processing: Beta-binomial modelling was applied to test for differential clonotype abundance so that variability over time was accounted for. Expanded clonotypes were screened against the ImmuneCODE reference database of SARS-CoV-2-associated TCRs and mapped to viral genome regions. Additional analyses of the repertoire looked at TRBV gene usage, CDR3 length, CDR3 amino acid overlap between time points, clonotype abundance distributions and Jaccard similarity. The public reads were quality trimmed at Q25 with fastp and then assembled into clones with MiXCR by TCRdb, keeping productive beta chains. CDR3 protein duplicates are merged, each entry listing the most common genes and DNA. The V and J calls come from TCRdb's annotation, not from the publication. The sample profile shows under 250,000 distinct CDR3 sequences; 25% to 30% of them were found once. The ten largest make up under 7.5% of the sample.

The time point tag for this specimen amounts to: pre-pandemic baseline sample and day 111 after first positive SARS-CoV-2 test. Inclusive of both ends, the CDR3 amounts to 15 amino acids. The entry retains the CDR3 DNA only, 45 bases that are in frame from base 1. The germline V gene yields SGHRS for CDR1 and YFSETQ for CDR2. Between the V and J ends, shortened by 3 bases and 4 bases respectively, the junction contains 16 bases. Source: a blood sample, taken at baseline and between days 110 and 120 from a kidney transplant recipient. The V and J genes are TRBV5-1 and TRBJ1-2; confidence is insufficient to name the D gene. The clonotype comes from a male patient between 25 and 39 years old who had COVID-19 and was a kidney transplant recipient. Some T cells may derive from the graft donor when a transplant has been performed. The CDR3 corresponds to CASSSSDGRIYGYTL. The DNA sequence reads TGCGCCAGCAGCTCATCGGACGGGAGGATCTATGGCTACACCCTC.